Listed below are T cell receptor beta chains from one sample, sequenced in a study of cytomegalovirus exposure and HLA in healthy donors. Assay: immunoSEQ multiplex PCR; the TCRdb copy retains only in-frame clones and omits some. The repertoire holds approximately 160,000 clones, around 80% seen once, with 1% in the top ten. The material sequenced was PBMCs. The receptors come from a woman in her forties or fifties in good health and CMV-seropositive. Both conserved end residues are part of each CDR3. The D gene is left open where the match is weak. Clone size, where shown, is once, few, many, or a class for clones that have expanded.

V	size	J	D	DNA	CDR3
TRBV9	-	TRBJ2-7	TRBD2	TGTGCCAGCAGCGCAACCCTTCTTCACAGGACTAGCGGGAGTGGGGAGCAGTACTTC	CASSATLLHRTSGSGEQYF
TRBV6-4	-	TRBJ2-7	-	TGTGCCAGCAGTATACGCCGGGACACCCCCCACGAGCAGTACTTC	CASSIRRDTPHEQYF
TRBV7-3	-	TRBJ1-1	TRBD1	TGTTCCAGCAGCTTAACCCCGGGACAGGGGGGTGAAGCTTTCTTT	CSSSLTPGQGGEAFF
TRBV28	-	TRBJ2-1	TRBD1	TGTGCCAGCAACAGGGGGTGGTCCTACAATGAGCAGTTCTTC	CASNRGWSYNEQFF
TRBV18	-	TRBJ2-7	TRBD1	TGTGCCAGCTCACTAGGGGACAGGGGACCCTACGAGCAGTACTTC	CASSLGDRGPYEQYF
TRBV19	-	TRBJ2-1	TRBD1	TGTGCCAGTAGTAAGCCGGGACAGGGCATTTATGAGCAGTTCTTC	CASSKPGQGIYEQFF
TRBV5-4	few	TRBJ2-3	-	TGTGCCAGCAGCACGGGTCTCTTAACCGGGTCGCAGTATTTT	CASSTGLLTGSQYF
TRBV2	-	TRBJ1-1	-	TGTGCCAGCAGTCAGGACATCACTGAAGCTTTCTTT	CASSQDITEAFF
TRBV10-3	-	TRBJ1-3	-	TGTGCCATCGGGAGCTCTGGAAACACCATATATTTT	CAIGSSGNTIYF
TRBV28	-	TRBJ1-1	-	TGTGCCAGCATGGGGCAGTTGATGATGAACACTGAAGCTTTCTTT	CASMGQLMMNTEAFF
TRBV11-2	-	TRBJ2-7	-	TGTGCCAGCAGCTTAGGGGGGGGCGGAGACCCCTACGAGCAGTACTTC	CASSLGGGGDPYEQYF
TRBV29-1	-	TRBJ2-1	-	TGCAGCGTCCGGAGCGGGCTCGGTGCTGAGCAGTTCTTC	CSVRSGLGAEQFF
TRBV9	-	TRBJ1-1	TRBD1	TGTGCCAGCAGCGCGGGACAGCGGAACACTGAAGCTTTCTTT	CASSAGQRNTEAFF
TRBV19	-	TRBJ2-2	TRBD2	TGTGCCAGTACTAGCGGGGGGGTGGCCGGGGAGCTGTTTTTT	CASTSGGVAGELFF
TRBV7-9	-	TRBJ2-1	-	TGTGCCAGCAGCTCACTTTCCCCATCCTCCTACAATGAGCAGTTCTTC	CASSSLSPSSYNEQFF
TRBV4-3	few	TRBJ2-3	-	TGCGCCAGCAGCGGGCGCGGGGCAGATACGCAGTATTTT	CASSGRGADTQYF
TRBV11-2	-	TRBJ2-5	-	TGTGCCAGCAGCCGGGGGAAGGGCTTTGACCAAGAGACCCAGTACTTC	CASSRGKGFDQETQYF
TRBV6-6	-	TRBJ1-1	-	TGTGCCAGCAACCTAATAACGAACACTGAAGCTTTCTTT	CASNLITNTEAFF
TRBV2	-	TRBJ1-5	-	TGTGCCAGCAGTGAAGGGCCTAATCAGCCCCAGCATTTT	CASSEGPNQPQHF
TRBV7-2	once	TRBJ2-3	TRBD2	TGTGCCAGCAGGACCGGGACTAGCGGGGGGACAGATACGCAGTATTTT	CASRTGTSGGTDTQYF
TRBV11-3	few	TRBJ2-1	TRBD2	TGTGCCAGCAGCTTAGTGGGAGCGGGGGGCCCCTACAATGAGCAGTTCTTC	CASSLVGAGGPYNEQFF
TRBV5-1	-	TRBJ2-1	TRBD2	TGCGCCAGCTGCCCGTGGGGGGGGAACGACGAGCAGTTCTTC	CASCPWGGNDEQFF
TRBV10-1	-	TRBJ2-7	TRBD2	TGCGCCAGCAGGGGGGATGGCGGGAGGATCTACGAGCAGTACTTC	CASRGDGGRIYEQYF
TRBV29-1	-	TRBJ2-7	TRBD2	TGCAGCGTGGAACTAGCGGAGACCTACGAGCAGTACTTC	CSVELAETYEQYF
TRBV29-1	few	TRBJ1-2	-	TGCAGCGTTGGGAGCCAGAACTATGGCTACACCTTC	CSVGSQNYGYTF
TRBV27	-	TRBJ1-4	-	TGTGCCAGCAGTTTAGGGGAGAATGAAAAACTGTTTTTT	CASSLGENEKLFF
TRBV27	-	TRBJ2-5	TRBD1	TGTGCCAGCAGTCCGGGACAGCAAGAGACCCAGTACTTC	CASSPGQQETQYF
TRBV10-3	-	TRBJ2-1	TRBD2	TGTGCCATCAGTGACCTAGCGGGGACCTACAATGAGCAGTTCTTC	CAISDLAGTYNEQFF
TRBV7-9	-	TRBJ2-1	TRBD2	TGTGCCAGCAGCTTAGGGGCGGGGAGGGGCCTTAAGGGGAATGAGCAGTTCTTC	CASSLGAGRGLKGNEQFF
TRBV5-1	-	TRBJ2-5	-	TGCGCCAGCAGCTTGGCCTCCTCGTACCAAGAGACCCAGTACTTC	CASSLASSYQETQYF
TRBV18	-	TRBJ2-5	TRBD1	TGTGCCAGCTCACCGGACAGGGGACAAGAGACCCAGTACTTC	CASSPDRGQETQYF
TRBV9	-	TRBJ2-1	-	TGTGCCAGCAGCGGGGGGGGGCTCAATGAGCAGTTCTTC	CASSGGGLNEQFF
TRBV7-2	-	TRBJ1-5	-	TGTGCCAGCAGCGGTCTATTTCTTAGCAATCAGCCCCAGCATTTT	CASSGLFLSNQPQHF
TRBV27	few	TRBJ2-7	TRBD1	TGTGCCAGCAGCCTGGACAGGGCCCACGAGCAGTACTTC	CASSLDRAHEQYF
TRBV4-3	-	TRBJ1-2	-	TGCGCCAGCAGCCAAGAACAAAGCAGGAACTATGGCTACACCTTC	CASSQEQSRNYGYTF
TRBV5-6	-	TRBJ1-5	-	TGTGCCAGCAGCCGAGGATACAGCGGGTATCAGCCCCAGCATTTT	CASSRGYSGYQPQHF
TRBV7-9	once	TRBJ2-7	-	TGTGCCACCAGGGGGGCAGGGCTCGACGAGCAGTACTTC	CATRGAGLDEQYF
TRBV6-1	few	TRBJ1-1	-	TGTGCCAGCAGTGATCGCCAAATTTCGGGCACTGAAGCTTTCTTT	CASSDRQISGTEAFF
TRBV5-4	-	TRBJ1-6	TRBD1	TGTGCCAGCAGCTTTGGGACAGAAAATTCACCCCTCCACTTT	CASSFGTENSPLHF
TRBV14	-	TRBJ2-4	TRBD1	TGTGCCAGCAGCCGTGGACAGGGGGCAACCAAAAACATTCAGTACTTC	CASSRGQGATKNIQYF
TRBV6-5	-	TRBJ2-4	-	TGTGCCAGCCTTTCACTAGCCAAAAACATTCAGTACTTC	CASLSLAKNIQYF
TRBV11-2	-	TRBJ1-2	-	TGTGCCAGCAGCTTAGTTCCCCGCGGAAACTATGGCTACACCTTC	CASSLVPRGNYGYTF
TRBV29-1	-	TRBJ2-1	TRBD2	TGCAGCGTTGAAACCGGACTAGCGGGATATGAGCAGTTCTTC	CSVETGLAGYEQFF
TRBV23-1	-	TRBJ1-2	TRBD1	TGCGCCAGCAGTCCCGGACAGGGAGGTTCTCCCTTAGGCTATGGCTACACCTTC	CASSPGQGGSPLGYGYTF
TRBV4-3	-	TRBJ2-6	-	TGCGCCAGCAGCCAAGGACCAGGGCGGCGCTCTGGGGCCAACGTCCTGACTTTC	CASSQGPGRRSGANVLTF
TRBV11-3	-	TRBJ2-3	TRBD2	TGTGCCAGCAGCTTAAGACTAGCGGGAGCGACAGATACGCAGTATTTT	CASSLRLAGATDTQYF
TRBV18	once	TRBJ2-7	TRBD2	TGTGCCAGCTCACCAAACCGGAGGCTAGCGGACTACGAGCAGTACTTC	CASSPNRRLADYEQYF
TRBV2	-	TRBJ1-3	-	TGTGCCAGCAGTGAACCGGGCTCTGGAAACACCATATATTTT	CASSEPGSGNTIYF
TRBV14	-	TRBJ1-6	TRBD1	TGTGCCAGCAGCCAACTATCTGGGAGACAGGGCTATAATTCACCCCTCCACTTT	CASSQLSGRQGYNSPLHF
TRBV14	-	TRBJ2-4	-	TGTGCCAGCAGCCCCTTGGGGGGAGACAAAAACATTCAGTACTTC	CASSPLGGDKNIQYF
TRBV28	-	TRBJ1-5	-	TGTGCCAGCAGTCTCCAGACAGCTAACAATCAGCCCCAGCATTTT	CASSLQTANNQPQHF
TRBV28	once	TRBJ2-2	TRBD2	TGTGCCAGCAGTTTATTACTAGCGGGAGAGACCGGGGAGCTGTTTTTT	CASSLLLAGETGELFF
TRBV27	-	TRBJ2-7	TRBD1	TGTGCCAGCAGCCCCGGACAGGGCTTTAGCTCCTACGAGCAGTACTTC	CASSPGQGFSSYEQYF